Listed below are T cell receptor beta chains from one sample, sequenced in a study of molecular identifiers for immune sequencing clone quantification. MiXCR, run by TCRdb on the PCR reads, gives a single entry per CDR3 protein. In the table there are 400,000 to 600,000 distinct CDR3 sequences, about 21% of which are singletons. Material for sequencing was naive CD8+ T cells from blood, with Jurkat cell RNA spiked in. The receptors were gathered from a human donor in good health. Some libraries in this study had Jurkat cell RNA spiked in. The CDR3 runs from the conserved cysteine through the conserved F or W. Fields, in order: V gene, J gene, clone size, D gene, CDR3 DNA, CDR3 protein. D genes are given only for firm matches. Clone size is given for some rows only: seen once, a few or many times, or a class if the clone is expanded.

>TRBV11-2|TRBJ1-1|.|TRBD1
TGTACCAGCAGCTTAGACGTTCCAAGGACAGGGGGAACGAACACTGAAGCTTTCTTT
CTSSLDVPRTGGTNTEAFF
>TRBV27|TRBJ2-4|.|TRBD1
TGTGCCAGCAGCCCCGGGACAGTCGAAAGCATTCAGTACTTC
CASSPGTVESIQYF
>TRBV27|TRBJ1-1|many|.
TGTGCCAGCAGTTTATCCAGGGGGAACACTGAAGCTTTCTTT
CASSLSRGNTEAFF
>TRBV6-6|TRBJ1-3|many|.
TGTGCCAGCATCCCGCACTCTGGAAACACCATATATTTT
CASIPHSGNTIYF
>TRBV28|TRBJ2-7|few|.
TGTGCCAGCAGTTTATACATGTACGAGCAGTACTTC
CASSLYMYEQYF
>TRBV27|TRBJ2-3|few|.
TGTGCCAGCAGGCAGGGGTTAAGCACAGATACGCAGTATTTT
CASRQGLSTDTQYF
>TRBV7-9|TRBJ2-5|many|.
TGTGCCAGCAGCTTAGTCAGCTACCCGACCCAGTACTTC
CASSLVSYPTQYF
>TRBV7-9|TRBJ1-1|few|.
TGTGCCAGCAGCTTACCCGGTGGAACAGGGACAATGAACACTGAAGCTTTCTTT
CASSLPGGTGTMNTEAFF
>TRBV15|TRBJ2-2|.|.
TGTGCCACCAGCAGAGATCGATCGTCCCCCGGGGAGCTGTTTTTT
CATSRDRSSPGELFF
>TRBV13|TRBJ2-7|.|.
TGTGCCAGCAGCTTTACCGAGGGAATGGCCGAGCAGTACTTC
CASSFTEGMAEQYF
>TRBV27|TRBJ1-1|many|.
TGTGCCAGCGGAAGGGGCAACACTGAAGCTTTCTTT
CASGRGNTEAFF
>TRBV13|TRBJ1-2|many|.
TGTGCCAGCAGCTCAGACACACAATACTATGGCTACACCTTC
CASSSDTQYYGYTF
>TRBV6-2/TRBV6-3|TRBJ2-7|.|.
TGTGCCAGCAGTTTTAACAGACTCTACGAGCAGTACTTC
CASSFNRLYEQYF
>TRBV9|TRBJ1-3|.|.
TGTGCCAGCAGCGATCGCGACTTCTCTGGAAACACCATATATTTT
CASSDRDFSGNTIYF
>TRBV30|TRBJ2-7|many|.
TGTGCCTGGACTGACGTGCTGTCCTACGAGCAGTACTTC
CAWTDVLSYEQYF
>TRBV11-2|TRBJ2-1|few|.
TGTGCCAGCAGCTTAGAGGGTAGGAGCTCCTACAATGAGCAGTTCTTC
CASSLEGRSSYNEQFF
>TRBV9|TRBJ1-5|.|.
TGTGCCAGCAGCGCAGGCAGTGAGGATCAGCCCCAGCATTTT
CASSAGSEDQPQHF
>TRBV7-9|TRBJ1-5|.|.
TGTGCCAGCAGCGCGGGGAGGGGGAATCAGCCCCAGCATTTT
CASSAGRGNQPQHF
>TRBV7-7|TRBJ2-3|.|.
TGTGCTAGCGGTCCAGGGGTTAGCACAGATACGCAGTATTTT
CASGPGVSTDTQYF
>TRBV25-1|TRBJ1-1|.|TRBD1
TGTGCCAGCAGTGCAGGACAGGCGGGCGCTGAAGCTTTCTTT
CASSAGQAGAEAFF
>TRBV6-5|TRBJ1-6|.|.
TGTGCCAGCAGTGACGGGACACGAATCGCACCCCTCCACTTT
CASSDGTRIAPLHF
>TRBV11-2|TRBJ2-3|few|TRBD2
TGTGCCAGCAGCTTTACTAGCGAGGGAGCAGATACGCAGTATTTT
CASSFTSEGADTQYF
>TRBV2|TRBJ2-1|.|.
TGTGCCAGCAGTGAACCAAACTCCTACAATGAGCAGTTCTTC
CASSEPNSYNEQFF
>TRBV28|TRBJ1-1|.|TRBD1
TGTGCCACCGAACAGGGGGCCCGAGCTTTCTTT
CATEQGARAFF
>TRBV19|TRBJ2-1|.|TRBD2
TGTGCCAGTGGTATGGGGGGGGGCTACAATGAGCAGTTCTTC
CASGMGGGYNEQFF
>TRBV7-2|TRBJ1-5|many|.
TGTGCCAGCAGATACCAGGGCCAGCCCCAGCATTTT
CASRYQGQPQHF
>TRBV29-1|TRBJ2-5|many|.
TGCAGCGTTATCGGACTTGGCGAGACCCAGTACTTC
CSVIGLGETQYF
>TRBV5-5|TRBJ1-2|many|.
TGTGCCAGCAGCTTGTCATCTCTCTATGGCTACACCTTC
CASSLSSLYGYTF
>TRBV29-1|TRBJ2-3|many|.
TGCAGCGTTGAAGACGGGCTTCGAAACACAGATACGCAGTATTTT
CSVEDGLRNTDTQYF
>TRBV5-1|TRBJ2-1|.|.
TGCGCCAGCAGCTTGCACACCAGCTCCTACAATGAGCAGCTCTTC
CASSLHTSSYNEQLF
>TRBV7-2|TRBJ1-1|many|.
TGTGCCAGCAGCTTAGCCCCTGACACTGAAGCTTTCTTT
CASSLAPDTEAFF